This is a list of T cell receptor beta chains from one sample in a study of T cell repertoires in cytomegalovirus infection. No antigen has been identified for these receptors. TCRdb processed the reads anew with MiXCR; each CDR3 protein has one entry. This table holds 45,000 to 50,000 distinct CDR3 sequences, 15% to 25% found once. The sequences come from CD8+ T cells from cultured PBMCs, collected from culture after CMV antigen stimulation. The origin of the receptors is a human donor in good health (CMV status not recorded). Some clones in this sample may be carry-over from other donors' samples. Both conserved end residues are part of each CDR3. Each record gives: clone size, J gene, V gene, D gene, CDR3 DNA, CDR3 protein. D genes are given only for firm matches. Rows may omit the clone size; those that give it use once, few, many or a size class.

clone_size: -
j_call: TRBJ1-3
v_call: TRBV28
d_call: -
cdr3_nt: TGTGCCAGCAGTACATGGACAGCAACCAGAGGAAACACCATATATTTT
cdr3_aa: CASSTWTATRGNTIYF

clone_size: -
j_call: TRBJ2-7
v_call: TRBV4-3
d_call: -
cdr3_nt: TGCGCCAGCAGCCCGGAAGCGGCAACCTACGAGCAGTACTTC
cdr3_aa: CASSPEAATYEQYF

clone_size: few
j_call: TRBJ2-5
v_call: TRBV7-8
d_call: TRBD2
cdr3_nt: TGTGCCAACTCCAAGCGGGAGGGCCCGCAAGAGACCCAGTACTTC
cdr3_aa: CANSKREGPQETQYF

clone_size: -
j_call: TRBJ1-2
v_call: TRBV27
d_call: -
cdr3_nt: TGTGCCAGCAGTTCACAAGGGCTGAGCTACACCTTC
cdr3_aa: CASSSQGLSYTF

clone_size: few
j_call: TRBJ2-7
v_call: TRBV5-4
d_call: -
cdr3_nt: TGTGCCAGCAGTGAAAGGAGCGCCTACGAGCAGTACTTC
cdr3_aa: CASSERSAYEQYF

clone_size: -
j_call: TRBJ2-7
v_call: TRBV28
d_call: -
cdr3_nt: TGTGCCAGCACTACTCCCAGGGTGGGGTCCTACGAGCAGTACTTC
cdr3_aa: CASTTPRVGSYEQYF

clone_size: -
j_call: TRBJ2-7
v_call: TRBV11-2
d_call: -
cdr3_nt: TGTGCCAGCAGACACGGGACTGTCTTCGGGTACGAGCAGTACTTC
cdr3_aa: CASRHGTVFGYEQYF

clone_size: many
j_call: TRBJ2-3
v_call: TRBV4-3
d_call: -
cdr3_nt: TGCGCCAGCAGCCAAGACGGGTTGGCAGATACGCAGTATTTT
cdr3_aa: CASSQDGLADTQYF

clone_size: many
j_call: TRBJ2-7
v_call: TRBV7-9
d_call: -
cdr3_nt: TGTGCCAGCAGCTTAATCGGCCACCCGGGCGAGCAGTACTTC
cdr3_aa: CASSLIGHPGEQYF

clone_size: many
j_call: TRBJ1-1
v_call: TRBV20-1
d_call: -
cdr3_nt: TGCAGTGCTAGAAACGCCAGGGGCCTGGGGAACACTGAAGCTTTCTTT
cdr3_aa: CSARNARGLGNTEAFF

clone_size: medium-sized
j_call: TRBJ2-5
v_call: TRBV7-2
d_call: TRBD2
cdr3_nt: TGTGCCAGCAGCTTAGCACCTAGCGGGGGCCGGGGAGGGACCCAGTACTTC
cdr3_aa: CASSLAPSGGRGGTQYF

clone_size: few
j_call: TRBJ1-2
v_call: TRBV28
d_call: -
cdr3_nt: TGTGCCAGCAGTAGCCCCCGGACGAAGTATGGCTACACCTTC
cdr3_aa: CASSSPRTKYGYTF

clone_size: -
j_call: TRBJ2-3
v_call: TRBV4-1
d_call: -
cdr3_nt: TGCGCCAGCAGCCAGACTAAATCCACAGATACGCAGTATTTT
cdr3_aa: CASSQTKSTDTQYF

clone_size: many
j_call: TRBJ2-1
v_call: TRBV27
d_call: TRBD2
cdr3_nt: TGTGCCAGCAGAACTAGCGGGAGGTACAATGAGCAGTTCTTC
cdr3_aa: CASRTSGRYNEQFF

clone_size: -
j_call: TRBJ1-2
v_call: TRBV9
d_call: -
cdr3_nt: TGTGCCAGCACCATCGGACAGATTAACTATGGCTTCACCTTC
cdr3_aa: CASTIGQINYGFTF

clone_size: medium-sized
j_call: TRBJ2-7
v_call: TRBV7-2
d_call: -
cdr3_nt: TGTGCCAGCAGCTCCCGGGACGGCTCCTACGAGCAGTACTTC
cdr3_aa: CASSSRDGSYEQYF

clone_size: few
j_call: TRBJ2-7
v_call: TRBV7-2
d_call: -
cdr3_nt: TGTGCCAGCAGCCTCCTCGGATCGGACGAGCAGTACTTC
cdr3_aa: CASSLLGSDEQYF

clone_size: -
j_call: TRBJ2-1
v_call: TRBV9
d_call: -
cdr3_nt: TGTGCCAGCAGCGCGGGGACCGGTAGGACCAATGAGCAGTTCTTC
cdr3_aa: CASSAGTGRTNEQFF

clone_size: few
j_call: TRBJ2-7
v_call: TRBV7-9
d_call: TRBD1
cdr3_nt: TGTGCCAGCAGCGCAAGGGACAGGTCCTACGAGCAGTACTTC
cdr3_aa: CASSARDRSYEQYF

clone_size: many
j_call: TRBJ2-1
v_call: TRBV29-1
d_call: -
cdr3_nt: TGCAGCGTGCTGTCCTCTTCGGTCAATGAGCAGTTCTTC
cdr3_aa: CSVLSSSVNEQFF

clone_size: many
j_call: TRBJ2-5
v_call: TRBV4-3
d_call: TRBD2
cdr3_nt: TGCGCCAGCAGCCAAAGCCCGGCTGGGGCGGGGGGGACCCAGTACTTC
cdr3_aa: CASSQSPAGAGGTQYF

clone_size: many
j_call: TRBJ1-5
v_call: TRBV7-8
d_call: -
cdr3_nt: TGTGCCAGCAGCTTAGACAGGGTGGCTCAGCCCCAGCATTTT
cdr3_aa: CASSLDRVAQPQHF

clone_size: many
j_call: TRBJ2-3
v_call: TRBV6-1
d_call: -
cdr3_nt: TGTGCCAGCAGTCTTAGGGGGAACACAGATACGCAGTATTTT
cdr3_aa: CASSLRGNTDTQYF

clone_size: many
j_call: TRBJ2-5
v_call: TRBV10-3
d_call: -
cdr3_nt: TGTGCCATCAGTGAGTCGCGGAGGGGGCTGGGAGAGACCCAGTACTTC
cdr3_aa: CAISESRRGLGETQYF

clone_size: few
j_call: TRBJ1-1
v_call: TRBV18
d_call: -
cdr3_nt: TGTGCCAGCTCACCACCGAGCAACGGGGCACAAAAAGCTTTCTTT
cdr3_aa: CASSPPSNGAQKAFF

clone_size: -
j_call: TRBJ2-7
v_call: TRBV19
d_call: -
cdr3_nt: TGTGCCAGTAGTATTGGGAGCCGAGGGGAGCAGTACTTC
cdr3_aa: CASSIGSRGEQYF

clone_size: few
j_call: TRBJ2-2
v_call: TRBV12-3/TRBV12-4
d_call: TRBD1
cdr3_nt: TGTGCCAGCAGTCGGACAGGGATTAGGGGCACCGGGGAGCTGTTTTTT
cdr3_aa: CASSRTGIRGTGELFF

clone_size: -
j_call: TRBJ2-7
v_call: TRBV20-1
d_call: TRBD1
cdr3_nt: TGCAGTGCTAGAGACCCTGTAGGGACAGGGGGCTTATACGAGCAGTACTTC
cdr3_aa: CSARDPVGTGGLYEQYF

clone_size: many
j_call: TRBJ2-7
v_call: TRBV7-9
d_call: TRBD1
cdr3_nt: TGTGCCAGCAGCCCGCCCGGGACAGGGCATTCCTACGAGCAGTACTTC
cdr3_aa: CASSPPGTGHSYEQYF

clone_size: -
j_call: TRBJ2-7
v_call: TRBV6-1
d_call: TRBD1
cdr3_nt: TGTGCCAGCAGAGGACAGGTGGGCTACGAGCAGTACTTC
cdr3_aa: CASRGQVGYEQYF

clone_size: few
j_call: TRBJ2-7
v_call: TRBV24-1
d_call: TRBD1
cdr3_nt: TGTGCCACCAGTGATTCATGGACAGGGGGGTACGAGCAGTACTTC
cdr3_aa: CATSDSWTGGYEQYF

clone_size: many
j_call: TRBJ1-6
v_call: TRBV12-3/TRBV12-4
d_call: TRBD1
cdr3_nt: TGTGCCAGCAGTCCCCCCCCGGGACAGTATAATTCACCCCTCCACTTT
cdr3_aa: CASSPPPGQYNSPLHF

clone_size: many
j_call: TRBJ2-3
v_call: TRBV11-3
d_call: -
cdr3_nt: TGTGCCAGCAGCTCGACAGATACGCAGTATTTT
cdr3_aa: CASSSTDTQYF

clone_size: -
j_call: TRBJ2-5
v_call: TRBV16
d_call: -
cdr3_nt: TGTGCCAGCAGCCCGGCCAGTCGGGAAGAGACCCAGTACTTC
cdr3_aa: CASSPASREETQYF

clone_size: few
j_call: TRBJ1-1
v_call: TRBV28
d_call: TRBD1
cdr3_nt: TGTGCCAGCAGGGACAGGGGTTCCCGGGCTGAAGCTTTCTTT
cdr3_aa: CASRDRGSRAEAFF

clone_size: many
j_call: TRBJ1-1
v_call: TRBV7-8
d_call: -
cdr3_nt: TGTGCCAGCAGCTTCCGGACAGCGAACACTGAAGCTTTCTTT
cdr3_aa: CASSFRTANTEAFF

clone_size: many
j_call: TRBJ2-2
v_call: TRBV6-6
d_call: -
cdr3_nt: TGTGCCAGCAGTTACTGGGACAACCTGAACACCGGGGAGCTGTTTTTT
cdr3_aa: CASSYWDNLNTGELFF